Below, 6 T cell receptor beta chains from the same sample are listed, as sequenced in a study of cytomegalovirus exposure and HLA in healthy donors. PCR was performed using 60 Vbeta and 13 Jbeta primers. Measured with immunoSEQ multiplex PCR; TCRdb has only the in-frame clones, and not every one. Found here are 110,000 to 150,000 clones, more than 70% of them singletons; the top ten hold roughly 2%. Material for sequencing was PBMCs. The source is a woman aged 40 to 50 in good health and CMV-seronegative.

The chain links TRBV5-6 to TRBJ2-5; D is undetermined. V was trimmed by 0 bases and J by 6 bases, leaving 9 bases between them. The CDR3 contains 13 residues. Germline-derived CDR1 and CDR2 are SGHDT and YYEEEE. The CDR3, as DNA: TGTGCCAGCAGCTTGGGGCTAGGAAAGACCCAGTACTTC. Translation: CASSLGLGKTQYF.

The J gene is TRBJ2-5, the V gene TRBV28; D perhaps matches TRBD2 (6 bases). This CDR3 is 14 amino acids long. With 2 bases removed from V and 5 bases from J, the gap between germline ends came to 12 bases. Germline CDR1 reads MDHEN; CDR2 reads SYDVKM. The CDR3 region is CASSLRGLWETQYF. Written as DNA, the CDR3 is TGTGCCAGCAGTTTACGCGGACTATGGGAGACCCAGTACTTC.

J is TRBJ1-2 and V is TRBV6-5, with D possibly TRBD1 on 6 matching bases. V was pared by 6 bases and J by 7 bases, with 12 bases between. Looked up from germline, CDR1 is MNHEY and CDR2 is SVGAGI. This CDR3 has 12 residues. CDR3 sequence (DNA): TGTGCCAGCAGCTTAAACAGGGTTGGCTACACCTTC. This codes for CASSLNRVGYTF.

CDR3 sequence: CASSPLYEQYF. The CDR3, as DNA: TGTGCCAGCAGCCCCCTCTACGAGCAGTACTTC. The chain combines TRBV11-2 with TRBJ2-7; D is unresolved. Germline CDR1 and CDR2: SGHAT and FQNNGV. This CDR3 region has 11 residues. Trimming took 5 bases from V and 3 from J, leaving 5 bases between them.

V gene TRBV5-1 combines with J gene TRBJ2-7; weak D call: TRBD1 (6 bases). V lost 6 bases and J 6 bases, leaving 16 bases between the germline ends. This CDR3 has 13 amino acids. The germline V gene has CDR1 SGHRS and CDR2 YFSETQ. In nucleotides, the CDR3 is TGCGCCAGCAACACCGGGACATCTGGCGAGCAGTACTTC. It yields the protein CASNTGTSGEQYF.

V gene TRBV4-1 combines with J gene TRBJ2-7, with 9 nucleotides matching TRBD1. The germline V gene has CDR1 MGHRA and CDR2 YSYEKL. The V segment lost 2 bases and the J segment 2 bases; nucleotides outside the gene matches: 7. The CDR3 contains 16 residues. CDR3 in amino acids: CASSQPTGGRPYEQYF. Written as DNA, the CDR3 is TGCGCCAGCAGCCAACCAACAGGGGGCAGACCCTACGAGCAGTACTTC.